A single TCR beta chain is shown here with its context. The target antigen is unknown. Distinct nucleotide sequences in the sample also encode this CDR3. The table came from immunoSEQ multiplex PCR; TCRdb's copy has only in-frame clones and leaves some out. The sample lists fewer than 90,000 clones; roughly four fifths were seen once. The CDR3 contains 15 residues. Trimming cost V 5 bases and J 0 bases, with 10 bases left between them. The germline V gene has CDR1 MRHNA and CDR2 SNTAGT. This sample stems from a study of radiotherapy plus CTLA-4 blockade in lung cancer. Study information: Disease control was present in under 35% of patients, and objective responses in under 20%. Study-wide points: Radiotherapy was combined with ipilimumab, and tumor-derived TCR clones then expanded in blood.

V gene TRBV6-4 combines with J gene TRBJ2-2; a possible D gene is TRBD1 (6 bases). Sequencing was performed on peripheral blood, taken from a patient treated with radiotherapy plus ipilimumab. The sequence was collected from a human donor with non-small cell lung cancer who had stable disease on radiotherapy plus ipilimumab. CDR3 region: CASSRDIANTGELFF. The CDR3 coding sequence is TGTGCCAGCAGTCGGGACATCGCGAACACCGGGGAGCTGTTTTTT.